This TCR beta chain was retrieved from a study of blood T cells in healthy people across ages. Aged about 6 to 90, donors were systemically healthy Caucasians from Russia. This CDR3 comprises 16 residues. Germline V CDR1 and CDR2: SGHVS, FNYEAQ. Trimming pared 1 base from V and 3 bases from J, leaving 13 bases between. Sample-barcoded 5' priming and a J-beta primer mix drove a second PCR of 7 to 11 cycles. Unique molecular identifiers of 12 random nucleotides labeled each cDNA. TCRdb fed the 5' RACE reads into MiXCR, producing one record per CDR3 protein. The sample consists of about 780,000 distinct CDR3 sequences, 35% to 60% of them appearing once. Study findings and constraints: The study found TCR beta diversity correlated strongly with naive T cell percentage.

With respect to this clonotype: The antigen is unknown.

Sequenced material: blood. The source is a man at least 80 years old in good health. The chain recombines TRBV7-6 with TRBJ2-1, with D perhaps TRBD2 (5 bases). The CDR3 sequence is CASSLGLGRGYNEQFF. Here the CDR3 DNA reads TGTGCCAGCAGCTTAGGCCTTGGGAGAGGCTACAATGAGCAGTTCTTC. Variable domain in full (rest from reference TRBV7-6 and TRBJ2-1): GAGVSQSPRYKVTKRGQDVALRCDPISGHVSLYWYRQALGQGPEFLTYFNYEAQQDKSGLPNDRFSAERPEGSISTLTIQRTEQRDSAMYRCASSLGLGRGYNEQFFGPGTRLTVL.